This is a list of T cell receptor beta chains from one sample in a study of vaccination effects on CD4 cells after COVID-19. Produced via immunoSEQ multiplex PCR; TCRdb's table is partial and in-frame only. The data show 60,000 to 90,000 clones, 81% seen once. These receptors' targets are unknown. Sequenced here: CD4+ T cells from PBMCs cultured with HCoV-229E spike peptides, sampled after COVID-19 vaccination. These receptors were taken from a human donor who received a COVID-19 vaccine. The CDR3 runs from the conserved cysteine through the conserved F or W. D genes are given only for firm matches. Some rows mark clone size as missing; the rest say once, few, many or name a class of expanded clone.

TGTGCCAGTAGTTCCCAGGGGGTCGGCGAAAAACTGTTTTTT CASSSQGVGEKLFF TRBD1 TRBJ1-4 - TRBV19
TGTGCCAGCAGCCCAACCAGGGGGGACTATGGCTACACCTTC CASSPTRGDYGYTF TRBD1 TRBJ1-2 few TRBV5-8
TGTGCCAGCTCAGGTAGACAGGACTACACAGATACGCAGTATTTT CASSGRQDYTDTQYF - TRBJ2-3 - TRBV18
TGCGCCAGCAGCCAAGTTTTTCTAGGGACAGGGAGCACAGATACGCAGTATTTT CASSQVFLGTGSTDTQYF TRBD1 TRBJ2-3 - TRBV4-1
TGTGCCAGCAGACAGGGAATTCTGAACACTGAAGCTTTCTTT CASRQGILNTEAFF - TRBJ1-1 - TRBV2
TGTGCCAGCTCACATCGGGGTCGGGGACAGGGGTACCAAGAGACCCAGTACTTC CASSHRGRGQGYQETQYF TRBD1 TRBJ2-5 - TRBV18
TGTGCCACCAGGACCAGAGATACGCAGTATTTT CATRTRDTQYF - TRBJ2-3 - TRBV24-1
TGTGCCAGCAGCTTGGCGGGGCACAATCAGCCCCAGCATTTT CASSLAGHNQPQHF - TRBJ1-5 - TRBV7-2
TGTGCCAGCAGTTTAAGGGGGACTGAGGGGGGAGGCTACACCTTC CASSLRGTEGGGYTF - TRBJ1-2 - TRBV28
TGCGCCAGCAGCTTCATAGAGGGCAGCACAGATACGCAGTATTTT CASSFIEGSTDTQYF - TRBJ2-3 - TRBV5-1
TGTGCCATCAGTGAGTCGAGTATGAATAGCGGTAGAAGAGGCACTGAAGCTTTCTTT CAISESSMNSGRRGTEAFF - TRBJ1-1 - TRBV10-3
TGTGCCAGCAGCCTGGGACTAGGGGGCTATGGCTACACCTTC CASSLGLGGYGYTF - TRBJ1-2 - TRBV9
TGTGCCAGCAGCTTAGAGATGAACACTGAAGCTTTCTTT CASSLEMNTEAFF - TRBJ1-1 few TRBV11-3
TGTGCCAGCAGCCGGCGACGGGGCCAAGAGACCCAGTACTTC CASSRRRGQETQYF - TRBJ2-5 - TRBV3-1/TRBV3-2
TGTGCCAGCAGCTTAGTCGTTGTCGTGGGGGTTGAGCAAGAGACCCAGTACTTC CASSLVVVVGVEQETQYF - TRBJ2-5 - TRBV7-6
TGTGCCAGCTCACCACCCCAGACCCTTGGCTATGGCTACACCTTC CASSPPQTLGYGYTF - TRBJ1-2 few TRBV18
TGTGCCAGCAGCTTGGACCCGTTCTTTGCGCAGTATTTT CASSLDPFFAQYF - TRBJ2-3 - TRBV7-8